The next 2 T cell receptor beta chains were all read from a single sample in a study of Ad26.COV2.S vaccination and SARS-CoV-2 variants. Produced via immunoSEQ multiplex PCR; TCRdb's table is partial and in-frame only. The sample holds roughly 320,000 clones, approximately 80% seen once. The treatment was: around 19 received Ad26.COV2.S at low or high dose, single or two shots; about 5 received placebo; per-sample allocation not given. The investigators took samples on day 63 after the first vaccine or placebo injection. Sequencing was performed on peripheral blood, taken in a trial of Ad26.COV2.S vaccine versus placebo. All receptors derive from a person between 18 and 60 years old who received the Ad26.COV2.S COVID-19 vaccine or a placebo.

This rearrangement joins TRBV11-1 to TRBJ1-6; perhaps TRBD1 as D (6 bases). Trimming left V 5 bases short and J 1 base short, with 9 bases between. Germline V gene data show CDR1 as SGHAT and CDR2 as FQDESV (reference sequence). The CDR3 spans 15 residues. CDR3 nucleotides: TGTGCCAGCAGCCAAGGGGGTTCCTATAATTCACCCCTCCACTTT. Translating gives CASSQGGSYNSPLHF.

This chain connects TRBV29-1 to TRBJ1-1; no definite D call. Germline CDR1 reads SQVTM; CDR2 reads ANQGSEA. Trimming stripped 6 bases from V and 0 bases from J, with 11 bases between. The CDR3 covers 13 residues. In DNA, the CDR3 is TGCAGCGTCCCGTCCAGAGTGAACACTGAAGCTTTCTTT. Amino acids: CSVPSRVNTEAFF.